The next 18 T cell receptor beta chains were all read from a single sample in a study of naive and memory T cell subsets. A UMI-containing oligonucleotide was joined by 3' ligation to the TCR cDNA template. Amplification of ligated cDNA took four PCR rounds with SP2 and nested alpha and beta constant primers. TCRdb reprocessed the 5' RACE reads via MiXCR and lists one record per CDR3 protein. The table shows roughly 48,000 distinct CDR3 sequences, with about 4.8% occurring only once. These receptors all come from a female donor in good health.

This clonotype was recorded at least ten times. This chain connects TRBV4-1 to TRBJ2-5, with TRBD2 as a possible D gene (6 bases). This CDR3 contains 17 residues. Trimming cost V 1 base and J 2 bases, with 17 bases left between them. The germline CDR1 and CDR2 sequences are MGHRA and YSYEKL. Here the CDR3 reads CASSQVHGRHLQETQYF. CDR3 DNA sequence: TGCGCCAGCAGCCAAGTACACGGGAGACATCTACAAGAGACCCAGTACTTC.

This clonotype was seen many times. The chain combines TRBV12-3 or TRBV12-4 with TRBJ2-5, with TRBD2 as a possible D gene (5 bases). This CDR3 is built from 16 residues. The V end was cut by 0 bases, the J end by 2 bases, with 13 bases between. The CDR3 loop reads CASSLARVAWQETQYF. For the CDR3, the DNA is TGTGCCAGCAGTTTAGCGCGGGTAGCTTGGCAAGAGACCCAGTACTTC.

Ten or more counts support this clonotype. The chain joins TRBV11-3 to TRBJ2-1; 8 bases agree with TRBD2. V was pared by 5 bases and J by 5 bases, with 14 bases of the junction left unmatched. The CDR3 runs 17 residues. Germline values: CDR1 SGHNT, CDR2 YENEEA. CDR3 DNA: TGTGCCAGCAGCCAACTAGAACCGGGACTAGGAAACAATGAGCAGTTCTTC. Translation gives CASSQLEPGLGNNEQFF.

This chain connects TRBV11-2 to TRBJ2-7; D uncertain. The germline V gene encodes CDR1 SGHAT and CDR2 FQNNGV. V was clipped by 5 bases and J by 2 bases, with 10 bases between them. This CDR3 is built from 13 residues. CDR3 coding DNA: TGTGCCAGCAGCCCTCATCAACCCTACGAGCAGTACTTC. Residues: CASSPHQPYEQYF.

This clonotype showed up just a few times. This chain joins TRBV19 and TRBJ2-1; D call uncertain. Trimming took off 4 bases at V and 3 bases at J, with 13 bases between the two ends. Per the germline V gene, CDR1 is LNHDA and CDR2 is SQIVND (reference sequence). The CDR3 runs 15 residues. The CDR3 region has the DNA TGTGCCAGTAGTACCCGTAGAAGCAGCTACAATGAGCAGTTCTTC. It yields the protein CASSTRRSSYNEQFF.

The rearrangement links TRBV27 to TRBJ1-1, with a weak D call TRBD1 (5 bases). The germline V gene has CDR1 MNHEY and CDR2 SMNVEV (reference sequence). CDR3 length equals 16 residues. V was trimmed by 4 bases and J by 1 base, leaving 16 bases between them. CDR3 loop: CASSSRKTVWNTEAFF. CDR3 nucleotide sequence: TGTGCCAGCAGTTCAAGAAAGACAGTTTGGAACACTGAAGCTTTCTTT.

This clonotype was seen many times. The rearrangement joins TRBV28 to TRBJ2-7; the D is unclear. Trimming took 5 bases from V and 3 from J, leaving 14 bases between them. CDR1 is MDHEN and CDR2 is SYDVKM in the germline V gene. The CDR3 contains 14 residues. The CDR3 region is CASSLRVLDYEQYF. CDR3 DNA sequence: TGTGCCAGCAGTCTTAGGGTTTTAGACTACGAGCAGTACTTC. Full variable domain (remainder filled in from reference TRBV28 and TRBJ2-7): DVKVTQSSRYLVKRTGEKVFLECVQDMDHENMFWYRQDPGLGLRLIYFSYDVKMKEKGDIPEGYSVSREKKERFSLILESASTNQTSMYLCASSLRVLDYEQYFGPGTRLTVT.

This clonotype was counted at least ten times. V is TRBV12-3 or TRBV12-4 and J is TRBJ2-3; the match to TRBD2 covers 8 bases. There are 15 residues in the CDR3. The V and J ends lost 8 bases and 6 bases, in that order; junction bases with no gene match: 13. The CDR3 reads CASRGLARARDTQYF. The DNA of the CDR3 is TGTGCCAGCCGCGGACTAGCCCGCGCGAGGGATACGCAGTATTTT.

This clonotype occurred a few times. Here the CDR3 DNA reads TGTGCCACGAGGGGGGTCATGAACACTGAAGCTTTCTTT. It is translated as CATRGVMNTEAFF. V is TRBV24-1 and J is TRBJ1-1, with D maybe TRBD1 (6 bases). Trimming took off 10 bases at V and 0 bases at J, with 11 bases between the two ends. The CDR3 is 13 amino acids. Germline V CDR1 and CDR2: KGHDR, SFDVKD.

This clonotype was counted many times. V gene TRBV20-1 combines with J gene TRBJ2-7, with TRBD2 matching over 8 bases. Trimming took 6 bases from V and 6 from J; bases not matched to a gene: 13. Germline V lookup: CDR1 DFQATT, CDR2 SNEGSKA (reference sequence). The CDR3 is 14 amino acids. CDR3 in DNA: TGCAGTGCATTTTTAGCGGGAAGTTCGAGCGAGCAGTACTTC. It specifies CSAFLAGSSSEQYF.

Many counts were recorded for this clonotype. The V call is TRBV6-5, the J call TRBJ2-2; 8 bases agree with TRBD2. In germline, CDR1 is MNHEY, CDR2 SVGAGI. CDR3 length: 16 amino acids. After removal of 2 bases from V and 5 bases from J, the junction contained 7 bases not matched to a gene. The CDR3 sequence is CASSYAGVAGTGELFF. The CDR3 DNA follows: TGTGCCAGCAGTTACGCTGGGGTAGCGGGAACCGGGGAGCTGTTTTTT.

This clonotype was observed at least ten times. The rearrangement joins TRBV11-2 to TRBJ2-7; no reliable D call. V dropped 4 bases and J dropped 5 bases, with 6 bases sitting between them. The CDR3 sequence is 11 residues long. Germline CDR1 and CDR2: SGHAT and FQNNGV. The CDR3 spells CASSSLDEQYF. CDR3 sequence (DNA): TGTGCCAGCAGCTCCCTCGACGAGCAGTACTTC.

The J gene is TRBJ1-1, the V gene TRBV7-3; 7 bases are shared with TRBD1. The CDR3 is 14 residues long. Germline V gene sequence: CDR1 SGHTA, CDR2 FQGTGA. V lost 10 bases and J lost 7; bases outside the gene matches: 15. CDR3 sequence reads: CATQLGQGVGEAFF. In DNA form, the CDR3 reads TGTGCCACGCAACTGGGTCAGGGGGTGGGTGAAGCTTTCTTT.

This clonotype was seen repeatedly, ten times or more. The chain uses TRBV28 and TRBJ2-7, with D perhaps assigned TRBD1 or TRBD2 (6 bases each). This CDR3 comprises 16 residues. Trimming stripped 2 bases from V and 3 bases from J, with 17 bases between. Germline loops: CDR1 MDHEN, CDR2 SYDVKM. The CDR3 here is CASSLKVSGAGYEQYF. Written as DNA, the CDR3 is TGTGCCAGCAGTTTAAAGGTCTCGGGGGCTGGCTACGAGCAGTACTTC. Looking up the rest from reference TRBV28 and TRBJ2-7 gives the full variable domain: DVKVTQSSRYLVKRTGEKVFLECVQDMDHENMFWYRQDPGLGLRLIYFSYDVKMKEKGDIPEGYSVSREKKERFSLILESASTNQTSMYLCASSLKVSGAGYEQYFGPGTRLTVT.

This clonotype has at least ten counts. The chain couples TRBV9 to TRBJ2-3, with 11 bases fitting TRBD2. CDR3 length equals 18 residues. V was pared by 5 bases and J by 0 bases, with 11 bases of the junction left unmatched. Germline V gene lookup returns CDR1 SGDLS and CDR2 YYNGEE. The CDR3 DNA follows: TGTGCCAGCAGTCATGGGACTAGCGGAATTACTAGCACAGATACGCAGTATTTT. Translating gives CASSHGTSGITSTDTQYF. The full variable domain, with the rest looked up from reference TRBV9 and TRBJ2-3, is DSGVTQTPKHLITATGQRVTLRCSPRSGDLSVYWYQQSLDQGLQFLIQYYNGEERAKGNILERFSAQQFPDLHSELNLSSLELGDSALYFCASSHGTSGITSTDTQYFGPGTRLTVL.

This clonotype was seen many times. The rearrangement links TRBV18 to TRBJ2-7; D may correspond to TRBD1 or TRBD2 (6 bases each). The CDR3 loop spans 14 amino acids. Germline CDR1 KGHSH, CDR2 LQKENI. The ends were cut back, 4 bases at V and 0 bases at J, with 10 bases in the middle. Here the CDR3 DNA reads TGTGCCAGCTCACTTGGGGGGCCCTCCTACGAGCAGTACTTC. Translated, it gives CASSLGGPSYEQYF.

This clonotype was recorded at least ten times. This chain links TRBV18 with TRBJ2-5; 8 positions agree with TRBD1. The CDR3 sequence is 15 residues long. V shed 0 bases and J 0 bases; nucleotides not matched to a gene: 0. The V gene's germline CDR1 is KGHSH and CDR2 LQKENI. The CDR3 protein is CASSPPGQDQETQYF. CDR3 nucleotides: TGTGCCAGCTCACCACCGGGACAGGACCAAGAGACCCAGTACTTC.

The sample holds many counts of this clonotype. The CDR3 sequence is CASSTQDRGHNSPLHF. CDR3 bases: TGTGCCAGCAGTACCCAGGACAGGGGCCATAATTCACCCCTCCACTTT. The chain has TRBV6-5 and TRBJ1-6; 9 nucleotides align to TRBD1. The CDR3 contains 16 residues. Germline V gene sequence: CDR1 MNHEY, CDR2 SVGAGI. The junction had 7 bases not matched to a gene; V was cut back by 5 bases and J by 5 bases.